The rows below give T cell receptor beta chains drawn from one sample of a study of T cell changes during pregnancy in multiple sclerosis. Some clones are missing from TCRdb's copy, which holds only in-frame ones; the method was immunoSEQ multiplex PCR. The sample includes 65,000 to 80,000 clones, around 90% seen only once; the top ten take roughly 0.21%. Here the sequenced sample was CD4+ T cells from peripheral blood mononuclear cells, taken before pregnancy. These receptor sequences come from a female donor with multiple sclerosis, enrolled in a pregnancy study. CDR3s include the opening cysteine and the closing phenylalanine or tryptophan. D genes are given only for firm matches. Part of the rows lack a size; the others show once, few, many or a class for expanded clones.

- TRBJ2-2 - TRBV7-2 TGTGCCAGCAGCCGTAGGGAGGGGGGCGTATGGGCCGGGGAGCTGTTTTTT CASSRREGGVWAGELFF
TRBD2 TRBJ2-5 - TRBV30 TGTGCCTGGGTAGCGGGAGCTCAACAGACCCAGTACTTC CAWVAGAQQTQYF
- TRBJ1-4 - TRBV6-5 TGTGCCAGCAGTTGGCAGGGTAATGAAAAACTGTTTTTT CASSWQGNEKLFF
TRBD1 TRBJ1-1 - TRBV18 TGTGCCAGCTCACCAACAGGGGTGAAGGACACTGAAGCTTTCTTT CASSPTGVKDTEAFF
- TRBJ1-2 - TRBV25-1 TGTGCCAGCAGTGGGCAGGGGCTGAATGACTATGGCTACACCTTC CASSGQGLNDYGYTF
- TRBJ1-5 once TRBV19 TGTGCCAGTATAGGGATGGGAGATCAGCCCCAGCATTTT CASIGMGDQPQHF
- TRBJ1-1 once TRBV19 TGTGCCAGTAGTATAGGGGGACTCACTGAAGCTTTCTTT CASSIGGLTEAFF
TRBD1 TRBJ1-4 - TRBV6-6 TGTGCCAGCAGTCAGAGACAGGGGAATTTAGGTGAAAAACTGTTTTTT CASSQRQGNLGEKLFF
TRBD1 TRBJ1-1 - TRBV6-6 TGTGCCAGCAAACAACAGGGGGCGGGGTACACTGAAGCTTTCTTT CASKQQGAGYTEAFF
TRBD2 TRBJ2-1 - TRBV7-2 TGTGCCAGCAGCTTAGTCGGGGGGTGGAATGAGCAGTTCTTC CASSLVGGWNEQFF
TRBD1 TRBJ2-7 - TRBV5-6 TGTGCCAGCAGCTTGGCCGGGACAGGGTTGGACGAGCAGTACTTC CASSLAGTGLDEQYF
TRBD2 TRBJ2-3 - TRBV6-1 TGTGCCAGCAGCCCCACTAGCGGGATCGGAGATACGCAGTATTTT CASSPTSGIGDTQYF
- TRBJ2-7 - TRBV27 TGTGCCAGCAGTTTAACCCCAAGGAGCGAGCAGTACTTC CASSLTPRSEQYF
TRBD1 TRBJ1-1 - TRBV25-1 TGTGCCAGCAGGGCTAGAACAGGGGGCTCTGAAGCTTTCTTT CASRARTGGSEAFF
TRBD1 TRBJ1-2 - TRBV5-1 TGCGCCAGCAGCTTGGAAGGGACAGGGCTTTATGGCTACACCTTC CASSLEGTGLYGYTF
- TRBJ1-1 - TRBV28 TGTGCCAGCAGCGGGGTGGCCCCGGCGGATCAAGCTTTCTTT CASSGVAPADQAFF
TRBD1 TRBJ1-5 - TRBV10-2 TGCGCCAGCAGGGACAGGGGAAGTGGCAATCAGCCCCAGCATTTT CASRDRGSGNQPQHF
- TRBJ1-2 - TRBV5-1 TGCGCCAGCAGCCCGGGACAAGGTGGAGGCTACACCTTC CASSPGQGGGYTF
- TRBJ2-3 - TRBV13 TGTGCCAGCAGCTCCAAGTCCGGACAGACAGATACGCAGTATTTT CASSSKSGQTDTQYF
- TRBJ2-1 - TRBV30 TGTGCCTGGAGTGTAGGGGACGGGGGCAATGAGCAGTTCTTC CAWSVGDGGNEQFF
TRBD2 TRBJ2-1 - TRBV5-1 TGCGCCAGCAGCTTGATTGGCGGGAGTAGTAATGAGCAGTTCTTC CASSLIGGSSNEQFF
- TRBJ2-2 - TRBV5-4 TGTGCCAGCAGCTCCCAGGGATCGGGGGAGCTGTTTTTT CASSSQGSGELFF
- TRBJ1-1 - TRBV5-1 TGCGCCAGCAGCCCCGGTGGAGTGAACACTGAAGCTTTCTTT CASSPGGVNTEAFF
- TRBJ2-7 - TRBV29-1 TGCAGCGTTGGCCGGCAGGGCTCCTACGAGCAGTACTTC CSVGRQGSYEQYF
- TRBJ1-6 - TRBV7-3 TGTGCCAGCAGCACCCTAAGCTCCTATAATTCACCCCTCCACTTT CASSTLSSYNSPLHF
- TRBJ1-3 - TRBV30 TGTGCCGCCACAGGACAGTTTTCTGGAAACACCATATATTTT CAATGQFSGNTIYF
- TRBJ1-1 few TRBV11-1 TGTGCCAGCAGCTTAAGTTGGGGAGCTGGCCCTGAAGCTTTCTTT CASSLSWGAGPEAFF
- TRBJ1-4 - TRBV27 TGTGCCAGCAGTTTAGTGGGGGCGGGTGAAAAACTGTTTTTT CASSLVGAGEKLFF
TRBD1 TRBJ2-5 - TRBV7-8 TGTGCCAGCAGCTCATCACAGGGGCTTCAAGAGACCCAGTACTTC CASSSSQGLQETQYF
- TRBJ2-3 - TRBV6-5 TGTGCCAGCAGTTACCGTAGGCTAGCGCCAACAGATACGCAGTATTTT CASSYRRLAPTDTQYF
TRBD1 TRBJ1-1 - TRBV5-1 TGCGCCAGCAGCTTGGGACAGGGGCCTGAAGCTTTCTTT CASSLGQGPEAFF
- TRBJ2-1 - TRBV28 TGTGCCAGCAGTCTCACCCAAACAGGGGAGCAGTTCTTC CASSLTQTGEQFF
- TRBJ1-4 - TRBV5-1 TGCGCCAGCAGCTCCGAGGGTGAAAAACTGTTTTTT CASSSEGEKLFF
TRBD1 TRBJ2-5 - TRBV6-1 TGTGCCAGCAGGGCAGACAGGGGGCCGAGTGAGACCCAGTACTTC CASRADRGPSETQYF
TRBD2 TRBJ2-1 - TRBV5-1 TGCGCCAGCAGCTTGGAACTAGCGGGAGTATGGGGTAATAATGAGCAGTTCTTC CASSLELAGVWGNNEQFF
- TRBJ1-3 - TRBV7-2 TGTGCCAGCAGCCCCCCGGGTCGGACTGGAAACACCATATATTTT CASSPPGRTGNTIYF
TRBD1 TRBJ1-2 - TRBV28 TGTGCCAGCAGTTCAATTGACCGGGACAGGGGGGATGGCTACACCTTC CASSSIDRDRGDGYTF
- TRBJ2-5 - TRBV5-4 TGTGCCAGCAGCTCTGCCTCACTACCACAAGAGACCCAGTACTTC CASSSASLPQETQYF
TRBD1 TRBJ2-7 - TRBV28 TGTGCCAGCAGTCTTAGCCCCGGGACAGTCGTCTCCTACGAGCAGTACTTC CASSLSPGTVVSYEQYF
TRBD2 TRBJ2-3 few TRBV5-1 TGCGCCAGCAGCTCCTTTAGCGGGGGCACAGATACGCAGTATTTT CASSSFSGGTDTQYF
- TRBJ2-2 - TRBV5-4 TGTGCCAGCAGCACCAAGGCGGTCAACACCGGGGAGCTGTTTTTT CASSTKAVNTGELFF
TRBD1 TRBJ2-1 - TRBV28 TGTGCCAGCAGCCAGAGACAGGGTACGCTCTTC CASSQRQGTLF
- TRBJ1-3 - TRBV27 TGTGCCAGCAGTTTAACAGGTCTGGCTGGAAACACCATATATTTT CASSLTGLAGNTIYF
- TRBJ2-5 - TRBV7-2 TGTGCCAGCAGCTCGCCGGCCAGGGAGACCCAGTACTTC CASSSPARETQYF
- TRBJ1-4 - TRBV2 TGTGCCAGCAGTTTTCAGGCTTTAAACGAAAAACTGTTTTTT CASSFQALNEKLFF
- TRBJ2-7 - TRBV28 TGTGCCAGCGAGGGCAGCCTTTTTGGCGAGCAGTACTTC CASEGSLFGEQYF
- TRBJ2-1 - TRBV30 TGTGCCTGGACCATGACTAGTATTGAGCAGTTCTTC CAWTMTSIEQFF
- TRBJ1-6 few TRBV2 TGTGCCAGCAGGGGGGGACCGATAAATTCACCCCTCCACTTT CASRGGPINSPLHF
TRBD1 TRBJ1-2 - TRBV5-4 TGTGCCAGCAGCTTGGAAATTGACAGGGTGGACTATGGCTACACCTTC CASSLEIDRVDYGYTF
- TRBJ1-1 - TRBV28 TGTGCCAGCAGGCGTCAGGGTTTGGAGGGCACTGAAGCTTTCTTT CASRRQGLEGTEAFF
TRBD2 TRBJ2-3 - TRBV28 TGTGCCAGCAGTTTTGGACTAGCGGAGGGAAATACGCAGTATTTT CASSFGLAEGNTQYF
- TRBJ1-1 - TRBV5-6 TGTGCCAGCAGCTTCGGTCCTAGATATAAGACTGAAGCTTTCTTT CASSFGPRYKTEAFF
TRBD2 TRBJ2-7 - TRBV10-2 TGCGCCAGCAGTGACGGGGGAGGGCCCTACGAGCAGTACTTC CASSDGGGPYEQYF
TRBD2 TRBJ2-2 - TRBV30 TGTGCCTGGTCCGGGACTAGCACCGGGGAGCTGTTTTTT CAWSGTSTGELFF
TRBD1 TRBJ2-7 - TRBV19 TGTGCCAGTAGTCCCCAAGGACAGGGTGGGTCCTACGAGCAGTACTTC CASSPQGQGGSYEQYF